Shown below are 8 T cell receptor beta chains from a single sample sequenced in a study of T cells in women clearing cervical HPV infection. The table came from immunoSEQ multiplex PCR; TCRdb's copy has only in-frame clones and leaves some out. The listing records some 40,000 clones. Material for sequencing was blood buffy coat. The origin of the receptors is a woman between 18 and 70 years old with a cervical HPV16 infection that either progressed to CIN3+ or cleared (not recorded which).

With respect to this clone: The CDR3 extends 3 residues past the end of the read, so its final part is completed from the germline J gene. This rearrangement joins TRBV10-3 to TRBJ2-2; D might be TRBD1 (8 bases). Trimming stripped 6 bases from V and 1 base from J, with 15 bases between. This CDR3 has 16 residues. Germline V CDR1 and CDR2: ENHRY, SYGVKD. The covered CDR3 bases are TGTGCCATCAGGGGGGGGGACAGGATGAACACCGGGGAG. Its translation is CAIRGGDRMNTGE. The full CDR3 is CAIRGGDRMNTGELFF.

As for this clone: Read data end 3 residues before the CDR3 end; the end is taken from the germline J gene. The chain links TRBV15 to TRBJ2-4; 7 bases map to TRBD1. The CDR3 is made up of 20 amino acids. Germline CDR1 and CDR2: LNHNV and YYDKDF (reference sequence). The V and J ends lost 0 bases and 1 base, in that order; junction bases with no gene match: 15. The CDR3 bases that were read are TGTGCCACCAGCAGAGAAGGGACAGTATCGGCTGGGTGGGCCAAAAACATT. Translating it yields CATSREGTVSAGWAKNI. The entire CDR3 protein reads CATSREGTVSAGWAKNIQYF.

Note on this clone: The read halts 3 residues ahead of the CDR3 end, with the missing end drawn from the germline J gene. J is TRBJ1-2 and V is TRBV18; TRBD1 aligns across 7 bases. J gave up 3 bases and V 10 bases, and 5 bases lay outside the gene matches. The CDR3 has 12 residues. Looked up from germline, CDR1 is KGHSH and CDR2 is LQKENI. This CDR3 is CATSRGDYGYTF. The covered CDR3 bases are TGTGCCACCTCCAGGGGGGACTATGGC.

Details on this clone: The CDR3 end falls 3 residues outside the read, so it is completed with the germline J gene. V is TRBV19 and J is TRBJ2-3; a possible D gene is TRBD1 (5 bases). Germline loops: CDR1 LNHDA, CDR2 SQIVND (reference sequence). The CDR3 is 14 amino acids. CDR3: CASSKTATQETQYF. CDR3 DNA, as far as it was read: TGTGCCAGTAGTAAGACAGCGACGCAGGAGACG.

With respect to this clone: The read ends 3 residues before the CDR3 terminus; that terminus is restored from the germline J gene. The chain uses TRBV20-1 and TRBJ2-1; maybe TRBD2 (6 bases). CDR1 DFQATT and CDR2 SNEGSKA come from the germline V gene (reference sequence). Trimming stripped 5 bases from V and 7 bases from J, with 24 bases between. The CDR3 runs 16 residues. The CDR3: CSAATNFAGNENEQFF. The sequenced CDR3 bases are TGCAGTGCTGCCACGAATTTTGCGGGGAATGAGAATGAG.

CDR3 residues: CASSPQAGEGETQYF. The sequenced part of the CDR3 DNA is TGTGCCAGCTCACCACAAGCGGGAGAAGGAGAGACC. J is TRBJ2-5 and V is TRBV18; TRBD2 matches 8 bases. The DNA ends 3 residues before the CDR3 does, and the rest of the CDR3 is filled in from the germline J gene. This CDR3 is built from 15 residues. The trim removed 1 base at V and 4 bases at J, leaving 5 bases unmatched. Germline values: CDR1 KGHSH, CDR2 LQKENI.

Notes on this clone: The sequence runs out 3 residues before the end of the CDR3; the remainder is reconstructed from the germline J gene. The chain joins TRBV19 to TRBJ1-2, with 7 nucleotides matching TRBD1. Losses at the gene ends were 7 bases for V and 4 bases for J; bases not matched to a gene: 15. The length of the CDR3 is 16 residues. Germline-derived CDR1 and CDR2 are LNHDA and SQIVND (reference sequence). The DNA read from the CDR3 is TGTGCCAGTAAGCCGGACAGGCTATACAGGGGCTATGGC. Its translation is CASKPDRLYRGYG. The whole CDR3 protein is CASKPDRLYRGYGYTF.

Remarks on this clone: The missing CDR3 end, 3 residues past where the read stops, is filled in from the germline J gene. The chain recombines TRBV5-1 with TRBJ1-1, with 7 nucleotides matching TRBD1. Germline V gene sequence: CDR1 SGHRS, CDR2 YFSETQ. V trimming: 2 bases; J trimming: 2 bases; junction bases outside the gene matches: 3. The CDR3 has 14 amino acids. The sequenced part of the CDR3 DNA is TGCGCCAGCAGCTTAGGGACAGATAACACTGAA. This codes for CASSLGTDNTE. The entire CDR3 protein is CASSLGTDNTEAFF.